These 14 T cell receptor beta chains originate from one sample sequenced in a study of identical twins. Each CDR3 protein is one row after TCRdb ran MiXCR on the 5' RACE reads. The data hold fewer than 650,000 distinct CDR3 sequences, with 9.6% observed a single time. These data were also filed under a second study, of yellow fever vaccine responses in identical twins.

The specimen was PBMCs. The source of these receptors is a woman younger than 30 in good health.

This clonotype came up a few times. The V and J genes are TRBV7-9 and TRBJ2-1, with no clear D. V was clipped by 4 bases and J by 0 bases, with 7 bases between them. Germline lookup yields CDR1 SEHNR and CDR2 FQNEAQ (reference sequence). This CDR3 region has 14 residues. As DNA, the CDR3 is TGTGCCAGCAGCTCACCCACCTCCTACAATGAGCAGTTCTTC. This codes for CASSSPTSYNEQFF. Based on the CDR3 plus reference TRBV7-9 and TRBJ2-1, the full variable domain is DTGVSQNPRHKITKRGQNVTFRCDPISEHNRLYWYRQTLGQGPEFLTYFQNEAQLEKSRLLSDRFSAERPKGSFSTLEIQRTEQGDSAMYLCASSSPTSYNEQFFGPGTRLTVL.

This clonotype appeared many times. The rearrangement links TRBV4-1 to TRBJ2-1; perhaps TRBD2 as D (6 bases). The CDR3 consists of 15 residues. The ends were cut back, 6 bases at V and 6 bases at J, with 18 bases in the middle. CDR1 MGHRA and CDR2 YSYEKL come from the germline V gene. The CDR3 reads CASSRGGNTLNEQFF. The CDR3 DNA reads as TGCGCCAGCAGTCGAGGAGGGAATACCCTCAATGAGCAGTTCTTC.

In this sample, this clonotype turned up many times. This chain links TRBV5-1 with TRBJ2-3; a weak D match, TRBD1 (6 bases). CDR1 SGHRS and CDR2 YFSETQ come from the germline V gene. Trimming removed 7 bases from V and 0 bases from J, with 15 bases in between. This CDR3 is 15 amino acids long. The CDR3 nucleotides are TGCGCCAGCGTCCAAGGACAGTCTAGCACAGATACGCAGTATTTT. Translation gives CASVQGQSSTDTQYF.

This clonotype was observed at least ten times. The chain combines TRBV14 with TRBJ2-1; a weak D match, TRBD2 (7 bases). Germline V lookup: CDR1 SGHDN, CDR2 FVKESK. The CDR3 covers 14 residues. V was shortened by 0 bases and J by 9 bases, with 12 bases between the two germline ends. The CDR3: CASSQDRGASEQFF. Here the CDR3 DNA reads TGTGCCAGCAGCCAAGATCGGGGGGCAAGTGAGCAGTTCTTC.

This clonotype came up a few times. V usage is TRBV9 and J usage is TRBJ2-3; 9 positions agree with TRBD2. Germline trimming cut 3 bases from V and 4 bases from J; bases unmatched to any gene: 9. Germline values: CDR1 SGDLS, CDR2 YYNGEE. The CDR3 is 16 residues long. CDR3: CASSEAPAGGADTQYF. In DNA form, the CDR3 reads TGTGCCAGCAGCGAGGCCCCTGCGGGAGGGGCAGATACGCAGTATTTT. The whole variable domain, filled in from reference TRBV9 and TRBJ2-3, reads DSGVTQTPKHLITATGQRVTLRCSPRSGDLSVYWYQQSLDQGLQFLIQYYNGEERAKGNILERFSAQQFPDLHSELNLSSLELGDSALYFCASSEAPAGGADTQYFGPGTRLTVL.

This clonotype turned up a few times. The chain uses TRBV7-8 and TRBJ2-3, with TRBD1 matching over 10 bases. Germline assignment: CDR1 SGHVS and CDR2 FQNEAQ. This CDR3 has 15 amino acids. Trimming at V came to 5 bases and at J to 7 bases, leaving 9 bases not matched to a gene. CDR3 coding DNA: TGTGCCAGCAGCCCGACAGGGGGCCGACTTAATACGCAGTATTTT. Translating it yields CASSPTGGRLNTQYF.

This clonotype was detected ten times or more. CDR3 amino acids: CASSHRQGHYEQYF. The CDR3 DNA reads as TGTGCCAGCAGTCACAGACAGGGACACTACGAGCAGTACTTC. The V gene is TRBV27, the J gene TRBJ2-7, with 7 bases matching TRBD1. Germline trimming cut 5 bases from V and 3 bases from J; bases unmatched to any gene: 7. The CDR3 has 14 amino acids. Per germline, CDR1 MNHEY and CDR2 SMNVEV (reference sequence).

This chain's CDR3 is CASSLVGFGGLAANTGELFF. The CDR3 DNA reads as TGTGCCAGCAGCTTAGTCGGGTTTGGTGGCCTAGCGGCGAACACCGGGGAGCTGTTTTTT. The V and J genes are TRBV7-6 and TRBJ2-2; 7 nucleotides match TRBD2. The CDR3 is made up of 20 amino acids. V was pared by 1 base and J by 0 bases, with 14 bases of the junction left unmatched. Germline loops: CDR1 SGHVS, CDR2 FNYEAQ.

This clonotype was seen repeatedly, ten times or more. This chain joins TRBV20-1 and TRBJ2-7, with TRBD2 matching 9 bases. This CDR3 comprises 15 residues. Trimming removed 2 bases from V and 0 bases from J; junction bases left unmatched: 5. Germline CDR1 is DFQATT and CDR2 is SNEGSKA (reference sequence). The CDR3 region is CSARLAGRSSYEQYF. The CDR3 coding sequence is TGCAGTGCTAGACTAGCGGGAAGGAGCTCCTACGAGCAGTACTTC.

Here the CDR3 DNA reads TGCAGTGCTAGAGGGTCGGGGGGCACAGATACGCAGTATTTT. Translating it yields CSARGSGGTDTQYF. V is TRBV20-1 and J is TRBJ2-3, with D possibly TRBD2 on 6 matching bases. V lost 1 base and J 1 base, leaving 9 bases between the germline ends. CDR1 and CDR2 from the germline V gene are DFQATT and SNEGSKA (reference sequence). The CDR3 runs to 14 residues.

This clonotype was recorded a few times. The chain combines TRBV29-1 with TRBJ2-5, with 8 positions matching TRBD2. Germline values: CDR1 SQVTM, CDR2 ANQGSEA. Unmatched junction bases numbered 6, after V lost 5 bases and J lost 4 bases. This CDR3 has 13 residues. The chain's CDR3 is CSVKESGGETQYF. The CDR3 bases are TGCAGCGTTAAGGAAAGCGGGGGAGAGACCCAGTACTTC.

This clonotype came up many times. The chain recombines TRBV5-1 with TRBJ1-1; the D is unclear. The CDR3 covers 17 residues. V was cut by 4 bases and J by 0 bases, with 19 bases left in between. CDR1 and CDR2 from the germline V gene are SGHRS and YFSETQ. CDR3 sequence reads: CASSPLQKGGLNTEAFF. DNA of the CDR3: TGCGCCAGCAGCCCCCTCCAGAAGGGCGGCTTGAACACTGAAGCTTTCTTT.

The chain combines TRBV4-3 with TRBJ1-2; no clear D. CDR3 length: 15 amino acids. Between the trimmed V and J ends, which lost 0 bases and 8 bases, there was a span of 16 bases. Per germline, CDR1 LGHNA and CDR2 YSLEER. In DNA form, the CDR3 reads TGCGCCAGCAGCCAAGATTTCGGGAAGTGGGAAGGCTACACCTTC. Its translation: CASSQDFGKWEGYTF.

This clonotype appeared a few times. The chain couples TRBV7-6 to TRBJ2-6, with 7 positions matching TRBD1. V was clipped by 1 base and J by 0 bases; unmatched bases: 3. The CDR3 runs 17 residues. Germline lookup yields CDR1 SGHVS and CDR2 FNYEAQ. The CDR3 DNA reads TGTGCCAGCAGCTTAGTGACAGGGAGCTCTGGGGCCAACGTCCTGACTTTC. It encodes CASSLVTGSSGANVLTF.